This T cell receptor beta chain was found in a study of blood T cell repertoires in COVID-19. Study at large: The origin of the acute and convalescent COVID-19 samples was the United States, Italy and Spain. The cDNA or gDNA used as material had been derived from T cells, B-cell-depleted T cells, or PBMCs.

V was pared by 0 bases and J by 10 bases, with 8 bases between. This CDR3 is 13 amino acids long. The germline V gene encodes CDR1 SGHNT and CDR2 YYREEE (reference sequence). Methods used by the authors: Reference gene primer amplification gave estimated nucleated cell counts. Clones were sequenced by immunoSEQ multiplex PCR, and TCRdb holds only the in-frame ones, with some missing. V and J calls plus clone size are reproduced from that table; the DNA served to infer D and trimming. Altogether roughly 180,000 clones are present, roughly nine tenths being singletons, with the ten largest covering 2.1%.

The chain combines TRBV5-4 with TRBJ1-6, with D perhaps matching TRBD1 (6 bases). The sequencing input was peripheral blood. This TCR was recovered from a man between 70 and 80 years old with active or convalescent COVID-19. CDR3 bases: TGTGCCAGCAGCTTGGCGGGGGGCTCACCCCTCCACTTT. Its protein is CASSLAGGSPLHF.